The 32 T cell receptor beta chains below all came from one sample that was sequenced in a study of blood T cells in healthy people across ages. Next came a second PCR, run for about 6 to 12 cycles, which used a sample-barcoded 5' primer along with a J-beta primer mix. TCRdb reprocessed the 5' RACE reads with MiXCR, giving one entry per CDR3 protein. This sample has about 1.5 million distinct CDR3 sequences, with around 42% found just once. Sample: blood. The origin of the receptors is a woman aged 18-29 years in good health.

A few counts support this clonotype. The chain has TRBV5-8 and TRBJ2-1; D could derive from TRBD1 or TRBD2 (5 bases each). Germline V CDR1 and CDR2: SGHTS, YDEGEE. Trimming cost V 0 bases and J 15 bases, with 13 bases left between them. The CDR3 has 12 amino acids. In nucleotides, the CDR3 is TGTGCCAGCAGCTTGGGATGGGACCCGGGGTTCTTC. Translation: CASSLGWDPGFF.

This chain joins TRBV20-1 and TRBJ2-1, with 10 bases aligning to TRBD2. The CDR3 consists of 14 residues. The germline CDR1 and CDR2 sequences are DFQATT and SNEGSKA (reference sequence). With 8 bases clipped from V and 5 bases from J, the junction kept 9 bases outside the gene matches. CDR3 in DNA: TGCAGTACTCCGGCTAGCGGGGGTAACAATGAGCAGTTCTTC. It encodes CSTPASGGNNEQFF.

This clonotype turned up a few times. The chain employs TRBV27 and TRBJ2-5; D assignment may be TRBD1 or TRBD2 (5 bases each). Germline CDR1 is MNHEY and CDR2 is SMNVEV (reference sequence). This CDR3 is 15 amino acids long. The V end was cut by 3 bases, the J end by 7 bases, with 18 bases between. The CDR3 loop is CASSLGRPGAGTQYF. The CDR3 DNA is TGTGCCAGCAGTTTGGGCAGGCCCGGGGCTGGGACCCAGTACTTC.

This clonotype appeared a few times. The rearrangement links TRBV4-1 to TRBJ1-1, with 7 bases lining up with TRBD1. The CDR3 is made up of 14 amino acids. Germline V gene lookup returns CDR1 MGHRA and CDR2 YSYEKL. V lost 1 base and J lost 6; bases outside the gene matches: 5. CDR3 coding DNA: TGCGCCAGCAGCCAAGGTCCCAGGGGGGCTGAAGCTTTCTTT. As protein: CASSQGPRGAEAFF.

This clonotype was seen more than once but under ten times. This chain uses TRBV3-1 with TRBJ2-1; D tentatively fits TRBD1 or TRBD2 (5 bases each). The tail of the sequence fits TRBJ2-7 better, so the J call may be wrong. This CDR3 comprises 16 residues. Germline V gives CDR1 LGHDT, CDR2 YNNKEL (reference sequence). CDR3 DNA sequence: TGTGCCAGCAGCCCTTTCCGGGACCAACCCTACAATGAGCAGTACTTC. Translated, it gives CASSPFRDQPYNEQYF.

This chain uses TRBV6-1 with TRBJ2-5; the match to TRBD2 covers 8 bases. With V trimmed by 6 bases and J by 5 bases, 11 bases remained unmatched. In germline, CDR1 is MNHNS, CDR2 SASEGT. There are 15 residues in the CDR3. The CDR3 loop is CASRDLAGGGETQYF. The CDR3 DNA reads TGTGCCAGCAGGGACTTGGCGGGAGGAGGGGAGACCCAGTACTTC.

V and J are TRBV10-1 and TRBJ2-3, with 8 bases matching TRBD2. Germline assignment: CDR1 WNHNN and CDR2 SYGVQD (reference sequence). CDR3 size: 16 residues. J gave up 7 bases and V 7 bases, and 16 bases lay outside the gene matches. CDR3 nucleotides: TGCGCCAGCAACGAGGGAAGCGGGAGACCTCCGTATACGCAGTATTTT. As protein: CASNEGSGRPPYTQYF.

The chain joins TRBV20-1 to TRBJ2-1; TRBD2 matches 11 bases. This CDR3 comprises 19 residues. The germline V gene encodes CDR1 DFQATT and CDR2 SNEGSKA (reference sequence). Losses at the gene ends were 2 bases for V and 1 base for J; bases not matched to a gene: 13. CDR3 sequence (DNA): TGCAGTGCTAGATCCGGGGTAGCGGGAGGGTCAATTTCCTACAATGAGCAGTTCTTC. Translation gives CSARSGVAGGSISYNEQFF.

The genes are TRBV12-3 or TRBV12-4 and TRBJ1-1; D gene ambiguous. Deletions cut 10 bases from V and 0 bases from J, with 12 bases between. CDR3 size: 13 residues. This chain's CDR3 is CATSGQMNTEAFF. The CDR3 DNA sequence: TGTGCCACGAGTGGGCAAATGAACACTGAAGCTTTCTTT.

The rearrangement joins TRBV29-1 to TRBJ1-5; maybe TRBD1 (6 bases). The germline V gene encodes CDR1 SQVTM and CDR2 ANQGSEA. V lost 4 bases and J 5 bases, leaving 12 bases between the germline ends. The length of the CDR3 is 13 residues. This chain's CDR3 is CSVGEQGHQPQHF. The CDR3 DNA reads as TGCAGCGTTGGGGAACAGGGCCATCAGCCCCAGCATTTT.

DNA of the CDR3: TGTGCCAGCAGTTACGAGCGGACTTCCTACAATGAGCAGTACTTC. It specifies CASSYERTSYNEQYF. The genes are TRBV6-5 and TRBJ2-1; D possibly corresponds to TRBD2 (5 bases). The J call may be faulty, since TRBJ2-7 better matches the DNA end. The CDR3 extends over 15 amino acids. The germline CDR1 and CDR2 sequences are MNHEY and SVGAGI.

The chain carries TRBV14 and TRBJ1-2; possibly TRBD1 for D (5 bases). Trimming removed 2 bases at V and 8 bases at J, with 12 bases between. The CDR3 is 13 amino acids. Germline CDR1 SGHDN, CDR2 FVKESK. The CDR3 reads CASSQIPGCGYTF. CDR3 in DNA: TGTGCCAGCAGCCAAATTCCAGGGTGCGGCTACACCTTC.

In this sample, this clonotype turned up a few times. The CDR3 reads CATSRDRDRASTITQYF. For the CDR3, the DNA is TGTGCCACCAGCAGAGATCGGGACAGAGCTAGCACAATTACGCAGTATTTT. The genes are TRBV15 and TRBJ2-3; 7 bases are a match to TRBD1. Losses at the gene ends were 0 bases for V and 8 bases for J; bases not matched to a gene: 14. Germline V gene lookup returns CDR1 LNHNV and CDR2 YYDKDF (reference sequence). The CDR3 runs to 17 residues.

The V and J genes are TRBV20-1 and TRBJ2-1; 7 nucleotides line up with TRBD2. The CDR3 contains 14 residues. CDR1 is DFQATT and CDR2 is SNEGSKA in the germline V gene (reference sequence). J gave up 6 bases and V 6 bases, and 11 bases lay outside the gene matches. The CDR3 region has the DNA TGCAGTGCCTTTGGCGGGAGTTTGGGCAATGAGCAGTTCTTC. Protein product: CSAFGGSLGNEQFF.

This clonotype was counted only a few times. The CDR3 DNA is TGTGCCAGCGTACCGGAGGGCGTCCAAGAGACCCAGTACTTC. This sequence encodes CASVPEGVQETQYF. The J gene is TRBJ2-5, the V gene TRBV10-3, with D possibly matching TRBD2 (6 bases). The CDR3 runs to 14 residues. V was cut by 10 bases and J by 1 base, with 16 bases left in between. Germline values: CDR1 ENHRY, CDR2 SYGVKD.

J is TRBJ2-5 and V is TRBV6-6, with D uncertain. The germline V gene encodes CDR1 MNHNY and CDR2 SVGAGI (reference sequence). The ends were cut back, 3 bases at V and 4 bases at J, with 12 bases in the middle. The CDR3 runs to 14 residues. The CDR3 sequence: CASSYVGAPETQYF. Written as DNA, the CDR3 is TGTGCCAGCAGTTATGTCGGTGCCCCAGAGACCCAGTACTTC.

The chain has TRBV9 and TRBJ2-5; 10 positions match TRBD2. The better agreement between TRBJ2-7 and the DNA end casts doubt on the J call. Germline lookup yields CDR1 SGDLS and CDR2 YYNGEE. The CDR3 runs to 17 residues. The CDR3 nucleotides read TGTGCCAGCAGCGTAGACCCCGGGACTAGCGCCAAAAACGAGCAGTACTTC. As protein: CASSVDPGTSAKNEQYF.

The rearrangement joins TRBV29-1 to TRBJ2-5; a weak D match, TRBD2 (7 bases). This CDR3 is 13 amino acids long. V was clipped by 4 bases and J by 11 bases, with 20 bases between them. CDR1 and CDR2 from the germline V gene are SQVTM and ANQGSEA. This chain's CDR3 is CSVVGGALGEQYF. The CDR3 DNA sequence: TGCAGCGTTGTAGGGGGGGCCTTAGGGGAGCAGTACTTC.

The V call is TRBV20-1, the J call TRBJ2-2, with 7 bases fitting TRBD1. V lost 5 bases, J lost 7 bases, and 7 bases stayed unmatched. The CDR3 is 13 amino acids. Germline CDR1 DFQATT, CDR2 SNEGSKA (reference sequence). The CDR3 sequence is CSALRQGSGELFF. The DNA of the CDR3 is TGCAGTGCTTTAAGACAGGGCAGCGGGGAGCTGTTTTTT.

The chain links TRBV19 to TRBJ2-3, with D unresolved. The CDR3 is 14 residues long. V was shortened by 7 bases and J by 5 bases, with 16 bases between the two germline ends. Germline lookup yields CDR1 LNHDA and CDR2 SQIVND (reference sequence). CDR3 loop: CASNMGTYEDTQYF. CDR3 in DNA: TGTGCCAGTAACATGGGAACGTACGAAGATACGCAGTATTTT. Using reference TRBV19 and TRBJ2-3 for the parts outside the CDR3, the full variable domain is DGGITQSPKYLFRKEGQNVTLSCEQNLNHDAMYWYRQDPGQGLRLIYYSQIVNDFQKGDIAEGYSVSREKKESFPLTVTSAQKNPTAFYLCASNMGTYEDTQYFGPGTRLTVL.

CDR3 nucleotides: TGTGCCAGCAGCGTACCAAGACCCGAAGAGACCCAGTACTTC. It encodes CASSVPRPEETQYF. J is TRBJ2-5 and V is TRBV9; D ambiguous. This CDR3 has 14 residues. Germline-derived CDR1 and CDR2 are SGDLS and YYNGEE. Trimming took off 1 base at V and 3 bases at J, with 10 bases between the two ends.

V usage is TRBV7-9 and J usage is TRBJ2-5; TRBD2 matches 7 bases. TRBJ2-7 matches the DNA end more closely, so the J call is doubtful. CDR3 length: 16 residues. Looked up from germline, CDR1 is SEHNR and CDR2 is FQNEAQ (reference sequence). CDR3 sequence (DNA): TGTGCCAGCAGCCGCGATGCTAGCGGAAAATGCTACGAGCAGTACTTC. Protein sequence: CASSRDASGKCYEQYF.

V usage is TRBV4-1 and J usage is TRBJ2-4; a weak D match, TRBD2 (5 bases). The assigned J gene may be wrong: the sequence end matches TRBJ2-7 better. Germline CDR1 and CDR2: MGHRA and YSYEKL. There are 17 residues in the CDR3. CDR3 bases: TGCGCCAGCAGCAAGAAAAAAGGAGGAACCACTCACTACGAGCAGTACTTC. It encodes CASSKKKGGTTHYEQYF.

This clonotype came up a few times. J is TRBJ2-1 and V is TRBV6-6, with D hard to call. This CDR3 spans 17 amino acids. Germline assignment: CDR1 MNHNY and CDR2 SVGAGI (reference sequence). V shed 4 bases and J shed 3 bases, with 19 bases lying between them. CDR3 region: CASSSPTEWPYYNEQFF. The CDR3 DNA is TGTGCCAGCAGTTCCCCGACCGAGTGGCCCTACTACAATGAGCAGTTCTTC.

The chain recombines TRBV2 with TRBJ1-6, with no clear D. Between the trimmed V and J ends, which lost 6 bases and 10 bases, there was a span of 13 bases. CDR3 size: 13 residues. Germline CDR1 and CDR2: SNHLY and FYNNEI. This CDR3 reads CASRQVVDSPLHF. The CDR3, as DNA: TGTGCCAGCAGGCAGGTTGTGGACTCACCCCTCCACTTT. The whole variable domain, filled in from reference TRBV2 and TRBJ1-6, reads EPEVTQTPSHQVTQMGQEVILRCVPISNHLYFYWYRQILGQKVEFLVSFYNNEISEKSEIFDDQFSVERPDGSNFTLKIRSTKLEDSAMYFCASRQVVDSPLHFGNGTRLTVT.

This clonotype showed up just a few times. The V and J genes are TRBV24-1 and TRBJ2-3; the D gene is possibly TRBD2 (5 bases). CDR1 KGHDR and CDR2 SFDVKD come from the germline V gene. Trimming removed 3 bases from V and 2 bases from J, with 17 bases in between. The CDR3 is 17 amino acids. The chain's CDR3 is CATSDPDYIPFTDTQYF. CDR3 coding DNA: TGTGCCACCAGTGATCCCGACTATATTCCTTTCACAGATACGCAGTATTTT.

This sequence joins TRBV7-2 and TRBJ2-5; tentatively, D is TRBD2 (5 bases). Germline values: CDR1 SGHTA, CDR2 FQGNSA. The CDR3 consists of 15 residues. Deletions cut 2 bases from V and 5 bases from J, with 15 bases between. CDR3 in amino acids: CASSLLTGSVETQYF. The CDR3 coding sequence is TGTGCCAGCAGCTTACTGACGGGATCGGTTGAGACCCAGTACTTC.

About this clonotype itself: A much larger clone differs by one base, so this may be a read error. V and J are TRBV10-1 and TRBJ2-3; D may be TRBD2 (6 bases). CDR1 WNHNN and CDR2 SYGVQD come from the germline V gene (reference sequence). Trimming removed 6 bases at V and 3 bases at J, with 13 bases between. This CDR3 region has 14 residues. CDR3 sequence reads: CASREGLATDTQYF. The CDR3, as DNA: TGCGCCAGCAGGGAGGGTCTAGCGACAGATACGCAGTATTTT.

There are a few counts of this clonotype. The V gene is TRBV28, the J gene TRBJ1-6; D call uncertain. Deletions cut 3 bases from V and 2 bases from J, with 5 bases between. From germline, CDR1 is MDHEN and CDR2 SYDVKM. The CDR3 extends over 14 amino acids. The CDR3 region has the DNA TGTGCCAGCAGTTTGACCGCCTATAATTCACCCCTCCACTTT. Translating gives CASSLTAYNSPLHF. The entire variable domain, with the rest obtained from reference TRBV28 and TRBJ1-6, is as follows: DVKVTQSSRYLVKRTGEKVFLECVQDMDHENMFWYRQDPGLGLRLIYFSYDVKMKEKGDIPEGYSVSREKKERFSLILESASTNQTSMYLCASSLTAYNSPLHFGNGTRLTVT.

CDR3 protein: CSARGDPSSAYNEQFF. Written as DNA, the CDR3 is TGCAGTGCTAGAGGGGACCCAAGTAGCGCCTACAATGAGCAGTTCTTC. V is TRBV20-1 and J is TRBJ2-1; D possibly uses TRBD1 or TRBD2 (5 bases each). There are 16 residues in the CDR3. Trimming removed 1 base from V and 2 bases from J, with 15 bases in between. The V gene's germline CDR1 is DFQATT and CDR2 SNEGSKA (reference sequence).

V gene TRBV6-5 combines with J gene TRBJ2-5, with 10 bases aligning to TRBD1. The J call may not be correct, given that the DNA end is closer to TRBJ2-7. Germline CDR1 MNHEY, CDR2 SVGAGI. The CDR3 has 15 amino acids. The CDR3 is CASSSPGQGPHEQYF. The CDR3 DNA reads TGTGCCAGCAGTTCTCCGGGACAGGGGCCCCACGAGCAGTACTTC.

This clonotype was found a few times. This chain links TRBV5-1 with TRBJ2-3, with D maybe TRBD2 (6 bases). Germline lookup yields CDR1 SGHRS and CDR2 YFSETQ. Between the trimmed V and J ends, which lost 4 bases and 6 bases, there was a span of 12 bases. The CDR3 consists of 13 residues. CDR3 residues: CASSPGTVDTQYF. CDR3 sequence (DNA): TGCGCCAGCAGCCCGGGGACTGTCGATACGCAGTATTTT.